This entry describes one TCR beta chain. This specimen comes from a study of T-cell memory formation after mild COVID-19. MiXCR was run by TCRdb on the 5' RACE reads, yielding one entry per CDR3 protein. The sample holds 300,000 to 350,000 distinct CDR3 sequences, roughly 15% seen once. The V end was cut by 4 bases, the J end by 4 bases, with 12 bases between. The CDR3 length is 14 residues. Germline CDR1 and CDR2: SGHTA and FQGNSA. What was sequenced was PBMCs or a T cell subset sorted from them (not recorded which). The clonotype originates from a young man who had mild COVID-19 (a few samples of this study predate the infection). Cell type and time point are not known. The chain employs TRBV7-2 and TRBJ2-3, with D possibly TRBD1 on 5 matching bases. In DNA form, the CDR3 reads TGTGCCAGCAGCTCCCTCCCAGGGTCAGATACGCAGTATTTT. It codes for CASSSLPGSDTQYF.